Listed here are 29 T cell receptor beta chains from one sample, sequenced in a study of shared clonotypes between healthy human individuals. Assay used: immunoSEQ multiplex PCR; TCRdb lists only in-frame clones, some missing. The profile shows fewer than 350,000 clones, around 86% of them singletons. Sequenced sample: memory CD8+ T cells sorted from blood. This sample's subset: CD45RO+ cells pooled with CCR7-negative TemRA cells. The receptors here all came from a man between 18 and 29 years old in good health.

CDR3 sequence: CATLGGGTEAFF. The CDR3 DNA follows: TGTGCCACCCTAGGGGGAGGCACTGAAGCTTTCTTT. V usage is TRBV6-1 and J usage is TRBJ1-1, with a possible D match to TRBD1 (6 bases). Trimming took off 10 bases at V and 4 bases at J, with 13 bases between the two ends. CDR1 is MNHNS, CDR2 SASEGT, per germline. The CDR3 runs to 12 residues.

The CDR3 DNA is TGTGCCAGCAGTTACGAACGCGGCTACGAGCAGTACTTC. This translates into CASSYERGYEQYF. This chain connects TRBV6-6 to TRBJ2-7; D gene uncertain. Deletions cut 2 bases from V and 3 bases from J, with 8 bases between. The CDR3 totals 13 residues. Per germline, CDR1 MNHNY and CDR2 SVGAGI (reference sequence).

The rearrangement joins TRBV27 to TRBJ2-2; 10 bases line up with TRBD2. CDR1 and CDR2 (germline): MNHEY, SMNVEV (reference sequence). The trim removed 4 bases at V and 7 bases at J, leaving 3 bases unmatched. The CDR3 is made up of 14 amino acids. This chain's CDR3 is CASSSGLAFGELFF. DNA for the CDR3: TGTGCCAGCAGTTCGGGACTAGCGTTCGGGGAGCTGTTTTTT.

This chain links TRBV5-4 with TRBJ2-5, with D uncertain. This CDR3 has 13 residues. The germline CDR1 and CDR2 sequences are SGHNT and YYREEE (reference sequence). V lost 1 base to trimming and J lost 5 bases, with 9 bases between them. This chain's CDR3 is CASSLQLMETQYF. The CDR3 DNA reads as TGTGCCAGCAGCTTGCAGCTCATGGAGACCCAGTACTTC.

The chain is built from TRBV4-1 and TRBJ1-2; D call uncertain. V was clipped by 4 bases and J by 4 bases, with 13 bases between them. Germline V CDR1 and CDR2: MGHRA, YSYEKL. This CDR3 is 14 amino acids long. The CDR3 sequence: CASSLEPASYGYTF. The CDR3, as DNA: TGCGCCAGCAGCCTAGAGCCGGCATCCTATGGCTACACCTTC.

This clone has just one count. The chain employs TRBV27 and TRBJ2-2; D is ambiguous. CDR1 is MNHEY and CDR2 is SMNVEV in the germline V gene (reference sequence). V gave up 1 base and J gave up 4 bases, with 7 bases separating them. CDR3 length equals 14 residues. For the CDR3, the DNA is TGTGCCAGCAGTTTATTGCCTAGCACCGGGGAGCTGTTTTTT. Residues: CASSLLPSTGELFF.

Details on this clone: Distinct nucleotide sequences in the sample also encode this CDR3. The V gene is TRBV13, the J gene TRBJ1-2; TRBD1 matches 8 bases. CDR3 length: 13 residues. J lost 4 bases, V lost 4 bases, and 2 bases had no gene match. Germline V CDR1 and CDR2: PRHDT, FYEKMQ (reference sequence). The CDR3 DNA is TGTGCCAGCAGCTCGGACAGGGCCTATGGCTACACCTTC. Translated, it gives CASSSDRAYGYTF. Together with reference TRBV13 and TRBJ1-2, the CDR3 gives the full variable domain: AAGVIQSPRHLIKEKRETATLKCYPIPRHDTVYWYQQGPGQDPQFLISFYEKMQSDKGSIPDRFSAQQFSDYHSELNMSSLELGDSALYFCASSSDRAYGYTFGSGTRLTVV.

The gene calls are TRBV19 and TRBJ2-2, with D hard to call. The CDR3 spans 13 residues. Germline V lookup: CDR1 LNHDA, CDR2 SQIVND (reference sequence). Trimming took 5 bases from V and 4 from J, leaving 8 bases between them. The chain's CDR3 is CASSDRGTGELFF. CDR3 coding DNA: TGTGCCAGTAGTGATCGCGGCACCGGGGAGCTGTTTTTT.

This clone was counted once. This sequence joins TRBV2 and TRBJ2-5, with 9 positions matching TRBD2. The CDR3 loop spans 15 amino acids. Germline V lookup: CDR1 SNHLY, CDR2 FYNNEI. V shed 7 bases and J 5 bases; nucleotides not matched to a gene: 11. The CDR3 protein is CASIPGSGGFETQYF. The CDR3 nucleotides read TGTGCCAGCATTCCGGGTAGCGGGGGTTTTGAGACCCAGTACTTC.

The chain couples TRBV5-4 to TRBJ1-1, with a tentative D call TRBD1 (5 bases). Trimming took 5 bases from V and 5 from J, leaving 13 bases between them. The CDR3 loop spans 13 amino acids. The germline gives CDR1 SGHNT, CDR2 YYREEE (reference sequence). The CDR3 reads CASRALGATEAFF. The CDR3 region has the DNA TGTGCCAGCAGGGCCCTAGGGGCAACTGAAGCTTTCTTT.

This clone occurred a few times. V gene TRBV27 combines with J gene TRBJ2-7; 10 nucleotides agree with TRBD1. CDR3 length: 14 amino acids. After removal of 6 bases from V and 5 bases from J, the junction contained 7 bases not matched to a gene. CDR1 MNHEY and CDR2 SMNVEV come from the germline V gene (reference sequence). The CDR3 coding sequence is TGTGCCAGCAGATCCGGGACAGGGGTCCACGAGCAGTACTTC. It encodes CASRSGTGVHEQYF.

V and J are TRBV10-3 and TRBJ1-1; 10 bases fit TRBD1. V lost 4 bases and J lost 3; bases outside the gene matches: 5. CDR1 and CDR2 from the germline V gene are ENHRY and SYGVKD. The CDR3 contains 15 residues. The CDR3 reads CAISGGQGIDTEAFF. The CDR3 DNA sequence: TGTGCCATCAGTGGGGGACAGGGGATCGACACTGAAGCTTTCTTT.

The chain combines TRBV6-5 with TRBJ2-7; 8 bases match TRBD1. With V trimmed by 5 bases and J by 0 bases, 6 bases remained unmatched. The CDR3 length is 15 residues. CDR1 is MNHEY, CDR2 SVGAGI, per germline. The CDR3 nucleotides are TGTGCCAGCAGTCTTTGGACAGGGAGCTCCTACGAGCAGTACTTC. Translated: CASSLWTGSSYEQYF.

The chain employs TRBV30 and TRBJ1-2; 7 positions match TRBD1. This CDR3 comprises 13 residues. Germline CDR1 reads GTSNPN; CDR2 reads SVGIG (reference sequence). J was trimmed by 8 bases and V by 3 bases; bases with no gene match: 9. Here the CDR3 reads CAWSSDRKGGYTF. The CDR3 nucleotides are TGTGCCTGGAGCTCGGACAGGAAGGGAGGCTACACCTTC.

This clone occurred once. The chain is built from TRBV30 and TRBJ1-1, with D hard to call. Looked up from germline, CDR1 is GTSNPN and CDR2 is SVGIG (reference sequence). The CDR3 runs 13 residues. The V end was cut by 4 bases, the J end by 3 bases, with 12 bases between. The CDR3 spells CAWTWSGDTEAFF. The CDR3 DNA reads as TGTGCCTGGACATGGAGTGGGGACACTGAAGCTTTCTTT.

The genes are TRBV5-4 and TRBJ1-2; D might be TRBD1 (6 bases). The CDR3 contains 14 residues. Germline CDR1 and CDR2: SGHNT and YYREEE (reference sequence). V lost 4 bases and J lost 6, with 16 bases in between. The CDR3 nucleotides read TGTGCCAGCAGCCAGGGGAGGGCTGGAAATGGCTACACCTTC. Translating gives CASSQGRAGNGYTF.

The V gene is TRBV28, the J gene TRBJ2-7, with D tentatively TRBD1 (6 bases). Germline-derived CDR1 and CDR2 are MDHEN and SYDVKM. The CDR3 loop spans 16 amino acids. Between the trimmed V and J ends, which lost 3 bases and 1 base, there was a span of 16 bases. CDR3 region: CASSFFLNRESYEQYF. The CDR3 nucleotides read TGTGCCAGCAGTTTCTTTTTGAACAGGGAATCCTACGAGCAGTACTTC.

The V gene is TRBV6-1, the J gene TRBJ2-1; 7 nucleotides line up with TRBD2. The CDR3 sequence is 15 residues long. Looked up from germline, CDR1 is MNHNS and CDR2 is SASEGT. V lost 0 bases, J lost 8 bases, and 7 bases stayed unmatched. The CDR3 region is CASSEARIAGYEQFF. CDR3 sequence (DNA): TGTGCCAGCAGTGAAGCCAGGATAGCGGGTTATGAGCAGTTCTTC.

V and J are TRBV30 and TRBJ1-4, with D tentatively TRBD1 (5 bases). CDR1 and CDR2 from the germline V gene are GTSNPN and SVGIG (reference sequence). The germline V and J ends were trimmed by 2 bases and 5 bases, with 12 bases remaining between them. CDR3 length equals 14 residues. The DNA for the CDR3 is TGTGCCTGGAGTCAGGTCAGACAGAATGAAAAACTGTTTTTT. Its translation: CAWSQVRQNEKLFF.

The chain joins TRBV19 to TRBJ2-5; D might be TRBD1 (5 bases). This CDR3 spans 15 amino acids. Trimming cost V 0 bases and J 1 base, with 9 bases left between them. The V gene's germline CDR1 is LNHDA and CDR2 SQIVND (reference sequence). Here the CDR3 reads CASSIDHDSQETQYF. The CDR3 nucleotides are TGTGCCAGTAGTATAGATCATGACAGCCAAGAGACCCAGTACTTC.

CDR3 bases: TGCGCCAGCAGCTTGCAGGACAGGGGAAATCCCGGGGAGCTGTTTTTT. This encodes CASSLQDRGNPGELFF. The chain uses TRBV5-1 and TRBJ2-2, with TRBD1 matching 9 bases. The V gene's germline CDR1 is SGHRS and CDR2 YFSETQ. CDR3 length equals 16 residues. With 1 base clipped from V and 6 bases from J, the junction kept 7 bases outside the gene matches.

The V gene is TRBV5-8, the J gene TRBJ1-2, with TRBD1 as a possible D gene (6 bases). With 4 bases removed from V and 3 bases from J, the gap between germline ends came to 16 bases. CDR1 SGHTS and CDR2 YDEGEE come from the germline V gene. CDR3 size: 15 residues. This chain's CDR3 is CASSEQGFGDYGYTF. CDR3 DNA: TGTGCCAGCAGCGAACAGGGTTTTGGGGACTATGGCTACACCTTC.

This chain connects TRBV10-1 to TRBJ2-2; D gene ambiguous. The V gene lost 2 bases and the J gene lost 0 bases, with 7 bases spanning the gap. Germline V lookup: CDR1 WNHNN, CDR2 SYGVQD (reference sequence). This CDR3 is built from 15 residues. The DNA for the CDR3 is TGCGCCAGCAGTGAGGTTGGATCGAACACCGGGGAGCTGTTTTTT. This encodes CASSEVGSNTGELFF.

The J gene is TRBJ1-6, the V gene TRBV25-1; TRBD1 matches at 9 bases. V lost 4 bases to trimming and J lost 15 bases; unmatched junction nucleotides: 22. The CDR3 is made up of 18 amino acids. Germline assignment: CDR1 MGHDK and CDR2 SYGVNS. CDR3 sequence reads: CASSGRGVTGGPYRNLHF. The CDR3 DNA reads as TGTGCCAGCAGTGGAAGAGGAGTCACAGGGGGCCCTTACCGAAACCTCCACTTT.

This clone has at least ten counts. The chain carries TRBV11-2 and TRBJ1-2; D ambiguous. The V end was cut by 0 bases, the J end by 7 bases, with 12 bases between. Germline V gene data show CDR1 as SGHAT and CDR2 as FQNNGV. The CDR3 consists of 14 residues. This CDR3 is CASSLDRTPGGYTF. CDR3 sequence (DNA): TGTGCCAGCAGCTTAGATCGGACTCCAGGTGGCTACACCTTC. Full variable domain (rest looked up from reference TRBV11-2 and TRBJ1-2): EAGVAQSPRYKIIEKRQSVAFWCNPISGHATLYWYQQILGQGPKLLIQFQNNGVVDDSQLPKDRFSAERLKGVDSTLKIQPAKLEDSAVYLCASSLDRTPGGYTFGSGTRLTVV.

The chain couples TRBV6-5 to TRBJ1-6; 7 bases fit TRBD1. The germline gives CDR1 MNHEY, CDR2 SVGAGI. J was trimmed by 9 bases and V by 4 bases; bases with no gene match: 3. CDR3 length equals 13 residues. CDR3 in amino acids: CASSSTGVSPLHF. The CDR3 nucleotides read TGTGCCAGCAGTTCTACAGGGGTTTCACCCCTCCACTTT.

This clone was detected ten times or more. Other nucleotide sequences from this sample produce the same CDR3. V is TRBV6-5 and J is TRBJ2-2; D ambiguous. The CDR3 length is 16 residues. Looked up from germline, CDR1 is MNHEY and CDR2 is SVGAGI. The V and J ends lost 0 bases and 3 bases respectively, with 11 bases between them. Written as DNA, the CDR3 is TGTGCCAGCAGTTACTCGAGTATGGTGCACACCGGGGAGCTGTTTTTT. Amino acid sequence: CASSYSSMVHTGELFF.

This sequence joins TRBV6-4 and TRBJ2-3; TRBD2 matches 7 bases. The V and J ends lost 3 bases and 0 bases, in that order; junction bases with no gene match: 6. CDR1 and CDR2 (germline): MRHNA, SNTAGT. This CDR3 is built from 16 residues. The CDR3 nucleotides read TGTGCCAGCAGTGATGGGACTACTTTTAGCACAGATACGCAGTATTTT. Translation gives CASSDGTTFSTDTQYF.

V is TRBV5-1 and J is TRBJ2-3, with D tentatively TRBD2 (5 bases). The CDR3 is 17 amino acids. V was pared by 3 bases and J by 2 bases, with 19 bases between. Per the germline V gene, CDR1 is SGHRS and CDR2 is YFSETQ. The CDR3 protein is CASSSEVVSILTDTQYF. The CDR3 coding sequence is TGCGCCAGCAGCTCGGAGGTCGTCTCCATCCTCACAGATACGCAGTATTTT.